This TCR beta chain was captured by sequencing in a study of cytomegalovirus exposure and HLA in healthy donors. Both 60 Vbeta primers and 13 Jbeta primers went into the PCR. Produced via immunoSEQ multiplex PCR; TCRdb's table is partial and in-frame only. The data show around 120,000 clones, over 65% seen once. Germline lookup yields CDR1 PRHDT and CDR2 FYEKMQ (reference sequence). With V trimmed by 9 bases and J by 5 bases, 6 bases remained unmatched. The CDR3 extends over 13 amino acids. The V call is TRBV13, the J call TRBJ2-5, with 10 bases fitting TRBD2. Specimen: PBMCs. This sequence originates from a woman aged 40 to 50 in good health and CMV-seropositive. The CDR3: CASTPAGGETQYF. The CDR3 DNA reads TGTGCCAGTACCCCAGCGGGAGGGGAGACCCAGTACTTC.